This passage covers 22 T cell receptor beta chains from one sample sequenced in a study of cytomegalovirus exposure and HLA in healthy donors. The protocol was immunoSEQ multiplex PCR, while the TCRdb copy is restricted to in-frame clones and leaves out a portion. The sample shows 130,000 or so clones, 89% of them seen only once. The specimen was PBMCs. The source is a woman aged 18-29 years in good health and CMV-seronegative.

CDR3: CASSSGIGRGGQETQYF. The CDR3 coding sequence is TGTGCCAGCAGTTCTGGAATTGGGCGGGGGGGACAAGAGACCCAGTACTTC. This chain connects TRBV27 to TRBJ2-5; 9 bases agree with TRBD2. Germline CDR1 MNHEY, CDR2 SMNVEV (reference sequence). The CDR3 runs 17 residues. V dropped 4 bases and J dropped 2; count of bases not matched to a gene: 11.

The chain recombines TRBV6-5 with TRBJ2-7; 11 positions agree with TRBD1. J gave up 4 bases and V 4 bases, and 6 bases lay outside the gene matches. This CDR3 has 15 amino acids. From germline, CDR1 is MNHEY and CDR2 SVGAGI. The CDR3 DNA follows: TGTGCCAGCAGTTGGACAGGGGGCTATACTTACGAGCAGTACTTC. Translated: CASSWTGGYTYEQYF.

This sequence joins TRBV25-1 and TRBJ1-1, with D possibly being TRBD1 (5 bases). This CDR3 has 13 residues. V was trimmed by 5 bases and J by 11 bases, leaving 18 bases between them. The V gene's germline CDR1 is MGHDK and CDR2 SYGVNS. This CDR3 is CASSRTLGGTAFF. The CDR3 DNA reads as TGTGCCAGCAGTCGGACCCTCGGAGGGACGGCTTTCTTT.

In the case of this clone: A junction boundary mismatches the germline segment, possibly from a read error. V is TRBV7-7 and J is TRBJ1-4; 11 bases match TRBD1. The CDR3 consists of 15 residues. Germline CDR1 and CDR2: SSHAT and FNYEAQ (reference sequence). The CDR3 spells CASSQGTGGNEKLFF. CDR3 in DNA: TGTGCTAGCAGCCAAGGGACAGGGGGGAACGAAAAACTGTTTTTT.

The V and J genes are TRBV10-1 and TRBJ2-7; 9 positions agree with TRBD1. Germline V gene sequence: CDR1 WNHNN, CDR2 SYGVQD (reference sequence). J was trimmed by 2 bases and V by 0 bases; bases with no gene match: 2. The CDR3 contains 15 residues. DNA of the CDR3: TGCGCCAGCAGTGAGTCCGGGACAGGGCCCTACGAGCAGTACTTC. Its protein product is CASSESGTGPYEQYF.

The CDR3 sequence: CASSYSWTGAGSPLHF. Here the CDR3 DNA reads TGTGCCAGCAGTTACTCGTGGACAGGGGCAGGTTCACCCCTCCACTTT. This chain joins TRBV6-5 and TRBJ1-6; 9 bases fit TRBD1. Losses at the gene ends were 0 bases for V and 9 bases for J; bases not matched to a gene: 6. Germline-derived CDR1 and CDR2 are MNHEY and SVGAGI. The CDR3 extends over 16 amino acids.

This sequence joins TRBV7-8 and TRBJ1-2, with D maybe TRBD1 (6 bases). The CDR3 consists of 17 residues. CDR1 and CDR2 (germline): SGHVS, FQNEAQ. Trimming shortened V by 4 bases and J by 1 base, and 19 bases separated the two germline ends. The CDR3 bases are TGTGCCAGCAGCTCACCGATACCACAGGGTGGTAACTATGGCTACACCTTC. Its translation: CASSSPIPQGGNYGYTF.

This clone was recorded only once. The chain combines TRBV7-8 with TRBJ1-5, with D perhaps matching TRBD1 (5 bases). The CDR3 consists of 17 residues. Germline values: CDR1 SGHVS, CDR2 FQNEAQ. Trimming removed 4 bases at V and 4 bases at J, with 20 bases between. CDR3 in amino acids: CASSYLSPSDTNQPQHF. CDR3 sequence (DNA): TGTGCCAGCAGCTACCTATCCCCTTCGGACACAAATCAGCCCCAGCATTTT.

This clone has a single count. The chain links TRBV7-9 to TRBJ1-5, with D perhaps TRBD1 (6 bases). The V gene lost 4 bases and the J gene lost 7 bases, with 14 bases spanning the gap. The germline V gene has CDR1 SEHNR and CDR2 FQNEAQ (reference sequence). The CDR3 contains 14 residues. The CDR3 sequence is CASSSRGPPQPQHF. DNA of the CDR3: TGTGCCAGCAGCTCCAGGGGTCCCCCCCAGCCCCAGCATTTT.

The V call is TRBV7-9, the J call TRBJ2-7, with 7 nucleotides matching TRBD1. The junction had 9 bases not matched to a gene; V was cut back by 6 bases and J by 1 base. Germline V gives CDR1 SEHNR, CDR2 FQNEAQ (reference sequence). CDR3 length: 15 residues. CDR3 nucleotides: TGTGCCAGCAGACCGCCGGGACAGCCATCCTACGAGCAGTACTTC. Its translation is CASRPPGQPSYEQYF.

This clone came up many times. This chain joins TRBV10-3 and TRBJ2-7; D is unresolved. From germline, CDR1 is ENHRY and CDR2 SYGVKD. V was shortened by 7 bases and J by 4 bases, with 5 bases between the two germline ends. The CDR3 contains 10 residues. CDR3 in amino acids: CAITGYEQYF. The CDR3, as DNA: TGTGCCATCACCGGGTACGAGCAGTACTTC.

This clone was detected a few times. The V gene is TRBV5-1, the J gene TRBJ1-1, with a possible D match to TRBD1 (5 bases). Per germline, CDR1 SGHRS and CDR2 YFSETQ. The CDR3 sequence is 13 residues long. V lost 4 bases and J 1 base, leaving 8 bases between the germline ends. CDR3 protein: CASSAGGNTEAFF. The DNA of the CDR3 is TGCGCCAGCAGCGCGGGGGGGAACACTGAAGCTTTCTTT.

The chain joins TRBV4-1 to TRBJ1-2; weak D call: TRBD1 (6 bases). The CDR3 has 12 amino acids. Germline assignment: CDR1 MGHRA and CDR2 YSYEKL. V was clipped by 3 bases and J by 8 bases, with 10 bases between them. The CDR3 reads CASSQPGVGYTF. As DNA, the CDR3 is TGCGCCAGCAGCCAGCCAGGGGTGGGCTACACCTTC.

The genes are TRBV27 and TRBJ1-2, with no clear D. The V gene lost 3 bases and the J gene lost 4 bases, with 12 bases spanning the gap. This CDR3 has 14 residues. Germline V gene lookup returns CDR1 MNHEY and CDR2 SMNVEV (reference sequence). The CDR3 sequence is CASSLPGSPYGYTF. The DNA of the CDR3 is TGTGCCAGCAGTTTGCCGGGATCTCCCTATGGCTACACCTTC.

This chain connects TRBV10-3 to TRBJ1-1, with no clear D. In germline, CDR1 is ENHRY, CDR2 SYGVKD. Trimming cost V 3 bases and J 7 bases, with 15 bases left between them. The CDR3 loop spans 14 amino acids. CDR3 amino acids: CAISDGKRSGEAFF. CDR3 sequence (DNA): TGTGCCATCAGTGACGGTAAGAGGAGTGGTGAAGCTTTCTTT.

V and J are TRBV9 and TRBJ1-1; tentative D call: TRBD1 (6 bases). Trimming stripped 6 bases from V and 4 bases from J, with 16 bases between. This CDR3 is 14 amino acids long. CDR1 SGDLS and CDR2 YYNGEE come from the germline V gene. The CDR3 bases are TGTGCCAGCACCCGAGGGGGGGGGCGCACTGAAGCTTTCTTT. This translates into CASTRGGGRTEAFF.

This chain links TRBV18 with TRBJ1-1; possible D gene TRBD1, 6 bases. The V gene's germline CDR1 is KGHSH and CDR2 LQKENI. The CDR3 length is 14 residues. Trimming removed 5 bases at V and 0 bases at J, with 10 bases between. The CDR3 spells CASSADRMNTEAFF. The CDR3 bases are TGTGCCAGCTCAGCGGACAGAATGAACACTGAAGCTTTCTTT.

CDR3 sequence (DNA): TGTGCCAGTAGTAGGCGGGATTTGGGGGAGCTGTTTTTT. Its protein is CASSRRDLGELFF. V usage is TRBV19 and J usage is TRBJ2-2, with D perhaps TRBD2 (6 bases). With 4 bases removed from V and 8 bases from J, the gap between germline ends came to 11 bases. The germline V gene encodes CDR1 LNHDA and CDR2 SQIVND (reference sequence). The CDR3 has 13 amino acids.

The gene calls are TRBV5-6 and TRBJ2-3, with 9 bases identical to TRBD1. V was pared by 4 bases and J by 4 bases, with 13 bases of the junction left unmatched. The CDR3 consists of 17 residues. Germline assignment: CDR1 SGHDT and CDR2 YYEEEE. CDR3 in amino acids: CASSPPGTGLIADTQYF. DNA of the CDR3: TGTGCCAGCAGCCCGCCCGGGACAGGGTTGATCGCAGATACGCAGTATTTT.

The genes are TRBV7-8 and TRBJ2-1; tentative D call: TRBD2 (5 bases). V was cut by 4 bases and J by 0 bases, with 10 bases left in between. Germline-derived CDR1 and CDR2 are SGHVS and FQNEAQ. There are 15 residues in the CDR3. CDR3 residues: CASSSGYSSYNEQFF. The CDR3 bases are TGTGCCAGCAGCTCGGGATACAGCTCCTACAATGAGCAGTTCTTC.

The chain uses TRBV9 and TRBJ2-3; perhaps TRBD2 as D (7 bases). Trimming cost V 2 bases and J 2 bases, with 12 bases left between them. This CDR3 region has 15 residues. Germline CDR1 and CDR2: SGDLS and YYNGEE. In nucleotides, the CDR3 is TGTGCCAGCAGCGTGGGAGGGGGGTTCACAGATACGCAGTATTTT. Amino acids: CASSVGGGFTDTQYF.

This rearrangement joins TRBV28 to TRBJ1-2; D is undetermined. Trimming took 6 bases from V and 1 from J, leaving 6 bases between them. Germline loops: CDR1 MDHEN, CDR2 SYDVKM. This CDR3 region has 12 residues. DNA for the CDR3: TGTGCCAGCAGCCCTCGTAACTATGGCTACACCTTC. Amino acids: CASSPRNYGYTF.